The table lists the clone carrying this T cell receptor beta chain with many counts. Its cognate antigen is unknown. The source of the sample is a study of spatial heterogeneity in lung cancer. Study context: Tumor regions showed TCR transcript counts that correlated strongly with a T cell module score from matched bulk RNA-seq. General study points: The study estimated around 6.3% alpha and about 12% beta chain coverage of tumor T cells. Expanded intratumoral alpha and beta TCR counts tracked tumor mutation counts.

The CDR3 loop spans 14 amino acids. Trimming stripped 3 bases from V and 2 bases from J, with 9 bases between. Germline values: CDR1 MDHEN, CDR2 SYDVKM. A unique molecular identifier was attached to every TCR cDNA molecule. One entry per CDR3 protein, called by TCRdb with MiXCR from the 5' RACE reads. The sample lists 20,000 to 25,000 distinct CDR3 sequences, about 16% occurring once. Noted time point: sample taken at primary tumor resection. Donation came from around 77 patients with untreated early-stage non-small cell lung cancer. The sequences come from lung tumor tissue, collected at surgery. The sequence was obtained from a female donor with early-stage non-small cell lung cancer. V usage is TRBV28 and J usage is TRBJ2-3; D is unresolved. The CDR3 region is CASSLKQPTDTQYF. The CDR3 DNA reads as TGTGCCAGCAGTTTGAAACAGCCCACAGATACGCAGTATTTT.